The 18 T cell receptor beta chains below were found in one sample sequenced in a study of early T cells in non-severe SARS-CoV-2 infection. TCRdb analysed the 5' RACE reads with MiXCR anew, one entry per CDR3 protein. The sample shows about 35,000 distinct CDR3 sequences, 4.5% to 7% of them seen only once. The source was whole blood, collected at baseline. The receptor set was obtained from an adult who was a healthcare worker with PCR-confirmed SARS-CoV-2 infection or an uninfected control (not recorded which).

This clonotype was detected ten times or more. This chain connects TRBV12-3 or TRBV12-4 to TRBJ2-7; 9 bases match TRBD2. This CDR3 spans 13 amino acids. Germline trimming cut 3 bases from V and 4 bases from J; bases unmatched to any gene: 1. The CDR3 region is CASSFSGSYEQYF. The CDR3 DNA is TGTGCCAGCAGTTTTAGCGGGAGTTACGAGCAGTACTTC.

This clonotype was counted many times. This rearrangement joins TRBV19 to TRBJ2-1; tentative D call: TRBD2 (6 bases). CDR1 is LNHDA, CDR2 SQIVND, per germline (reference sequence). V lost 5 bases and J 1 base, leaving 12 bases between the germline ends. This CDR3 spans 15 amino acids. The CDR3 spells CASSPASVSYNEQFF. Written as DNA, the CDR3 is TGTGCCAGTAGTCCGGCTAGCGTATCCTACAATGAGCAGTTCTTC.

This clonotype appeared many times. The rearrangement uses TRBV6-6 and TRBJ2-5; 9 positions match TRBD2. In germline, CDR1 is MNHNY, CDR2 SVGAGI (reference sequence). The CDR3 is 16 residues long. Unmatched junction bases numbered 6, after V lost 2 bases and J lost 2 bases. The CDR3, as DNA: TGTGCCAGCAGTTACGGGCCAGCGGGGGGACAAGAGACCCAGTACTTC. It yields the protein CASSYGPAGGQETQYF.

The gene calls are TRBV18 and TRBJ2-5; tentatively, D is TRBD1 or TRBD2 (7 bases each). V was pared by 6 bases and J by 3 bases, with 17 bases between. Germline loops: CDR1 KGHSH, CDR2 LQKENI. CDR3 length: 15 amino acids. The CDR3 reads CASSNRGGGEETQYF. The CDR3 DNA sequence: TGTGCCAGCTCCAACCGGGGAGGGGGCGAAGAGACCCAGTACTTC.

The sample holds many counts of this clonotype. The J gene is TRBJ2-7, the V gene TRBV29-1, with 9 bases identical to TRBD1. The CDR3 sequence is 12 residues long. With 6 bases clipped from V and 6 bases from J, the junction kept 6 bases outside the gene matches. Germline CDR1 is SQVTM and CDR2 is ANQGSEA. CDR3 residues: CSVHRGQGEQYF. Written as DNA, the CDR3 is TGCAGCGTCCACAGGGGGCAAGGCGAGCAGTACTTC.

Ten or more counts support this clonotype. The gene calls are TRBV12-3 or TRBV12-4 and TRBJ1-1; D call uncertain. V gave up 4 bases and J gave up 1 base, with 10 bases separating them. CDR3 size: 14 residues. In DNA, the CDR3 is TGTGCCAGCAGTTCAAATCTACAGAACACTGAAGCTTTCTTT. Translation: CASSSNLQNTEAFF.

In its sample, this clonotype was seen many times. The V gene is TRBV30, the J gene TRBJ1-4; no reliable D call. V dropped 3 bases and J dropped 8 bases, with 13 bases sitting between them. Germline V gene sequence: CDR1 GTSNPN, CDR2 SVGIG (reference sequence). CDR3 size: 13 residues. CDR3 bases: TGTGCCTGGAGAGCCAAGGGAGCCGAAAAACTGTTTTTT. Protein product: CAWRAKGAEKLFF.

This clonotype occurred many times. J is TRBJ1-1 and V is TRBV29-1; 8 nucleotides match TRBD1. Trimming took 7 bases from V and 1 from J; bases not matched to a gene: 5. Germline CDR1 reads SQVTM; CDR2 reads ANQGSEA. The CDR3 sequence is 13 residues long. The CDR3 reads CSGGTGWNTEAFF. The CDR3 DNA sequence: TGCAGCGGTGGGACAGGCTGGAACACTGAAGCTTTCTTT.

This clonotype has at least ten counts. CDR3 residues: CASSYRGQGTQYF. For the CDR3, the DNA is TGTGCCAGCAGTTACCGCGGACAGGGGACGCAGTATTTT. The chain links TRBV6-2 or TRBV6-3 to TRBJ2-3; 9 bases line up with TRBD1. The CDR3 runs to 13 residues. Germline lookup yields CDR1 MNHEY and CDR2 SVGEGT. The trim removed 2 bases at V and 9 bases at J, leaving 3 bases unmatched.

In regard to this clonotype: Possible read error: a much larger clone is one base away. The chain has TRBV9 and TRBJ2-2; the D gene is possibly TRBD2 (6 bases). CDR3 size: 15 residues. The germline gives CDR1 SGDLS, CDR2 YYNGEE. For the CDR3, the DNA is TGTGCCAGCAGCGTAACGGGAGTGGTCACCGAGGAGCTGTTTTTT. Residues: CASSVTGVVTEELFF.

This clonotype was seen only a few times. The CDR3: CSVGHTDTQYF. The CDR3 DNA sequence: TGCAGCGTTGGTCACACAGATACGCAGTATTTT. The chain couples TRBV29-1 to TRBJ2-3; D is undetermined. The CDR3 has 11 residues. V lost 4 bases, J lost 2 bases, and 4 bases lay in between. CDR1 and CDR2 from the germline V gene are SQVTM and ANQGSEA.

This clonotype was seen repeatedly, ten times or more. The CDR3 region is CASSEGAYGYTF. For the CDR3, the DNA is TGTGCCAGCAGTGAGGGGGCGTATGGCTACACCTTC. This rearrangement joins TRBV6-5 to TRBJ1-2; 7 bases align to TRBD1. This CDR3 is built from 12 residues. Trimming at V came to 5 bases and at J to 5 bases, leaving 2 bases not matched to a gene. Germline lookup yields CDR1 MNHEY and CDR2 SVGAGI.

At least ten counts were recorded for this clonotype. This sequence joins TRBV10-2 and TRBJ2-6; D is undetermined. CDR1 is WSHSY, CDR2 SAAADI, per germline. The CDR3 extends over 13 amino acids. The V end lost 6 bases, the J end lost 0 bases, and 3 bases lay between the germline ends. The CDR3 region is CASRPSGANVLTF. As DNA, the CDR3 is TGCGCCAGCAGGCCCTCTGGGGCCAACGTCCTGACTTTC.

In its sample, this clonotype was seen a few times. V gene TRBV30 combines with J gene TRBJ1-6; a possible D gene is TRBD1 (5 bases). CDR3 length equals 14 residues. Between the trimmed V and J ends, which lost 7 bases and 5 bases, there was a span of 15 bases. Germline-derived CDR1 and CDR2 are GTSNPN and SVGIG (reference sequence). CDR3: CAFRLGGNNSPLHF. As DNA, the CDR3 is TGTGCCTTCCGACTGGGGGGGAATAATTCACCCCTCCACTTT.

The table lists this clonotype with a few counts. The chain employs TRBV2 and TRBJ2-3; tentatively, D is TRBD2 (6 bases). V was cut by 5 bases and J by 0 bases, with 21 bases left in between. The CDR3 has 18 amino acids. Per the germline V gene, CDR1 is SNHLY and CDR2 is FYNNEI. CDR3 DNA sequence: TGTGCCAGCAGTTGGAGGGGCCTAGGGGCGGGGAGCACAGATACGCAGTATTTT. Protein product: CASSWRGLGAGSTDTQYF.

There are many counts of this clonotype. The CDR3 is CAISAKRQENTEAFF. Here the CDR3 DNA reads TGTGCCATCAGTGCGAAGAGGCAGGAGAACACTGAAGCTTTCTTT. The chain employs TRBV10-3 and TRBJ1-1; no clear D. CDR3 length equals 15 residues. Germline V gene sequence: CDR1 ENHRY, CDR2 SYGVKD. The V and J ends lost 4 bases and 1 base respectively, with 13 bases between them.

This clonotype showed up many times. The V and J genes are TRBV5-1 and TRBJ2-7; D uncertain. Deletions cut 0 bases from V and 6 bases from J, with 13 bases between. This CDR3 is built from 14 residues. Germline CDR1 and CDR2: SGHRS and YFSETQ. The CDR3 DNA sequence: TGCGCCAGCAGCTTGGGATTCGCGAGGCCCGAGCAGTACTTC. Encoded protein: CASSLGFARPEQYF.

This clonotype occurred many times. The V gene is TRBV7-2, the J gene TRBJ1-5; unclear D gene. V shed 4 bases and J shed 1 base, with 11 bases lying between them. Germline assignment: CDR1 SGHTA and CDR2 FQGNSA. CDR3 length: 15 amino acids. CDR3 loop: CASSSVRHSNQPQHF. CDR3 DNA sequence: TGTGCCAGCAGCTCCGTCAGACACAGCAATCAGCCCCAGCATTTT.